This T cell receptor (beta chain) was obtained from a study of cytomegalovirus exposure and HLA in healthy donors. At the level of the study: In a previous analysis, some 110 million unique TCR beta sequences were found from some 180 million T cells. General study points: Testing in vitro showed a few CMV-associated chains specific for CMV antigens. The study assumed roughly uniform donor sequencing depth for presence/absence analyses.

This CDR3 has 15 amino acids. V was cut by 4 bases and J by 4 bases, with 14 bases left in between. Germline loops: CDR1 SGHNT, CDR2 YENEEA. PCR used 60 Vbeta primers and 13 Jbeta primers. Some clones are missing from TCRdb's copy, which holds only in-frame ones; the method was immunoSEQ multiplex PCR. Of 99,000 or so clones in the sample, 65% to 85% were seen once. This clone was recorded a few times. Its target is unknown. The sequence was collected from a male donor in good health and CMV-seronegative. The chain is built from TRBV11-3 and TRBJ2-1; tentatively, D is TRBD2 (5 bases). The sample was PBMCs. The CDR3 DNA follows: TGTGCCAGCAGCTCGGGAAGTCTCCTATACAATGAGCAGTTCTTC. This codes for CASSSGSLLYNEQFF.